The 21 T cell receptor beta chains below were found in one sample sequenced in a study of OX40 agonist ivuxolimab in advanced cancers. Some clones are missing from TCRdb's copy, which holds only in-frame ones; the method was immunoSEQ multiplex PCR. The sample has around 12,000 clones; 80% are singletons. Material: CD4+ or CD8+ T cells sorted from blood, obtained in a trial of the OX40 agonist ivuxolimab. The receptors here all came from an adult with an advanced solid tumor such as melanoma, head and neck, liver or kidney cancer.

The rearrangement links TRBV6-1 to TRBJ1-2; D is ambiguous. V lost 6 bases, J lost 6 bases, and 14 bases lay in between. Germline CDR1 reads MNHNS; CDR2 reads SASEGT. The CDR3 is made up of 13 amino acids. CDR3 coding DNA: TGTGCCAGCAGCCCAACACCCTTCAATGGCTACACCTTC. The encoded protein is CASSPTPFNGYTF.

CDR3 sequence reads: CASSSTGGNGYTF. CDR3 DNA sequence: TGTGCCAGCAGCTCCACCGGGGGCAATGGCTACACCTTC. The chain has TRBV9 and TRBJ1-2, with D perhaps matching TRBD1 (6 bases). Germline loops: CDR1 SGDLS, CDR2 YYNGEE. V lost 4 bases, J lost 6 bases, and 13 bases lay in between. CDR3 length: 13 amino acids. Full variable domain (outside the CDR3, taken from reference TRBV9 and TRBJ1-2): DSGVTQTPKHLITATGQRVTLRCSPRSGDLSVYWYQQSLDQGLQFLIQYYNGEERAKGNILERFSAQQFPDLHSELNLSSLELGDSALYFCASSSTGGNGYTFGSGTRLTVV.

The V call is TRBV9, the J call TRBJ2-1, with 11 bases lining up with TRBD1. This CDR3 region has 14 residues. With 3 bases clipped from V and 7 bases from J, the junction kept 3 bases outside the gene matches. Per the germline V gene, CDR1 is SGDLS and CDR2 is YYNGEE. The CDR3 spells CASSGGQGANEQFF. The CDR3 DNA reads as TGTGCCAGCAGCGGAGGACAGGGGGCAAATGAGCAGTTCTTC.

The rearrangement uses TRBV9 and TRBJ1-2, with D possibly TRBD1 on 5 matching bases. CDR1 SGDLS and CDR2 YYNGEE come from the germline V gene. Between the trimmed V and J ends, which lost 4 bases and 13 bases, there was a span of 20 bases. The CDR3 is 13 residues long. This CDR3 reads CASSLGTGGLGTF. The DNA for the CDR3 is TGTGCCAGCAGCCTCGGGACCGGAGGGTTAGGCACCTTC. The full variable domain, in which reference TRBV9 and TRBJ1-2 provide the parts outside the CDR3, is DSGVTQTPKHLITATGQRVTLRCSPRSGDLSVYWYQQSLDQGLQFLIQYYNGEERAKGNILERFSAQQFPDLHSELNLSSLELGDSALYFCASSLGTGGLGTFGSGTRLTVV.

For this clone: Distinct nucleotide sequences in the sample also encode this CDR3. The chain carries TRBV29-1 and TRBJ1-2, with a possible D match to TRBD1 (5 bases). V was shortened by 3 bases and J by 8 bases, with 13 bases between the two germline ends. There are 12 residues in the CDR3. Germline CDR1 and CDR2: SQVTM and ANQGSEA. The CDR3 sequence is CSVDEGGGGYTF. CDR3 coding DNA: TGCAGCGTTGATGAGGGTGGGGGGGGCTACACCTTC.

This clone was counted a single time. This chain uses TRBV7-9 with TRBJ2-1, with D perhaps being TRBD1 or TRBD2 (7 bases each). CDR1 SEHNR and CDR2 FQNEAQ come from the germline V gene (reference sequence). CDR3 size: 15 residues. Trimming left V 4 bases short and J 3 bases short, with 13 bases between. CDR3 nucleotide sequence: TGTGCCAGCAGCTCCAGGGGGGGACTCTACAATGAGCAGTTCTTC. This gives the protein CASSSRGGLYNEQFF. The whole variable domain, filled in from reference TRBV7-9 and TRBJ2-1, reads DTGVSQNPRHKITKRGQNVTFRCDPISEHNRLYWYRQTLGQGPEFLTYFQNEAQLEKSRLLSDRFSAERPKGSFSTLEIQRTEQGDSAMYLCASSSRGGLYNEQFFGPGTRLTVL.

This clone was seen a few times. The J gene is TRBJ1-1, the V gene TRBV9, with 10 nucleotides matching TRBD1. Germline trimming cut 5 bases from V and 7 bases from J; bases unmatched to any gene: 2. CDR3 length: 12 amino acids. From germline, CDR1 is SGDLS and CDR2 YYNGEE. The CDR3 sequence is CASSGQGDEAFF. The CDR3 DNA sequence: TGTGCCAGCAGTGGACAGGGGGATGAAGCTTTCTTT.

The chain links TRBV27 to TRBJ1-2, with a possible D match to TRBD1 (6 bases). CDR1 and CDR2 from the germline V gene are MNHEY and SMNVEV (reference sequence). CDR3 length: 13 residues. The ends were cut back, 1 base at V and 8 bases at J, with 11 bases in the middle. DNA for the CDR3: TGTGCCAGCAGTTTATGGGGGGCGGAAGGCTACACCTTC. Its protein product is CASSLWGAEGYTF.

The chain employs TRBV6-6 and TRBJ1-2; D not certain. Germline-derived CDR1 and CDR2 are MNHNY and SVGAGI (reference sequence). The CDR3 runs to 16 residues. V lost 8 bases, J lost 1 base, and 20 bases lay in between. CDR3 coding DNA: TGTGCCAGCGTTGGCCAGGACCATAAACTTAACTATGGCTACACCTTC. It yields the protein CASVGQDHKLNYGYTF.

This CDR3 is CASSGLAGTPNTGELFF. The CDR3 bases are TGTGCCAGCAGCGGGCTAGCGGGAACACCGAACACCGGGGAGCTGTTTTTT. This chain links TRBV9 with TRBJ2-2, with TRBD2 matching 9 bases. CDR1 is SGDLS and CDR2 is YYNGEE in the germline V gene. This CDR3 contains 17 residues. V dropped 3 bases and J dropped 0; count of bases not matched to a gene: 6.

The CDR3 DNA is TGTGCCAGCAGTCCAATAGCGGGAGGCGGTTATAAGCAGTATTTT. Amino acid sequence: CASSPIAGGGYKQYF. The chain joins TRBV27 to TRBJ2-3; TRBD2 aligns across 10 bases. The CDR3 sequence is 15 residues long. Germline V gene data show CDR1 as MNHEY and CDR2 as SMNVEV (reference sequence). V lost 5 bases to trimming and J lost 11 bases; unmatched junction nucleotides: 13.

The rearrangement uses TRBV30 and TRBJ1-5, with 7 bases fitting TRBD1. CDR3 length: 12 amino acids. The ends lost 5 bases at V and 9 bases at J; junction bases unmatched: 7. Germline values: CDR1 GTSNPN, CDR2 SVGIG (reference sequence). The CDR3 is CAWQPGQPPQHF. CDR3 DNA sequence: TGTGCCTGGCAGCCGGGACAGCCGCCCCAGCATTTT. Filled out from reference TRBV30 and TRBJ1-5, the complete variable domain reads SQTIHQWPATLVQPVGSPLSLECTVEGTSNPNLYWYRQAAGRGLQLLFYSVGIGQISSEVPQNLSASRPQDRQFILSSKKLLLSDSGFYLCAWQPGQPPQHFGDGTRLSIL.

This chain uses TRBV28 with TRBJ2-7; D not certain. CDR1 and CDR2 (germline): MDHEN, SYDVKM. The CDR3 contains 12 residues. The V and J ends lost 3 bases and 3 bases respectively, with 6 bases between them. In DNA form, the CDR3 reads TGTGCCAGCAGTTTTGGCAGCTACGAGCAGTACTTC. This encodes CASSFGSYEQYF.

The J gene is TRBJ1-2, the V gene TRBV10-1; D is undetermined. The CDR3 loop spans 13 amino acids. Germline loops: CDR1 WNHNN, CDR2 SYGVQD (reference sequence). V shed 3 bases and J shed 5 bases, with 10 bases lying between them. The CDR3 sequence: CASSETASYGYTF. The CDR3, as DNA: TGCGCCAGCAGTGAAACGGCCTCATATGGCTACACCTTC.

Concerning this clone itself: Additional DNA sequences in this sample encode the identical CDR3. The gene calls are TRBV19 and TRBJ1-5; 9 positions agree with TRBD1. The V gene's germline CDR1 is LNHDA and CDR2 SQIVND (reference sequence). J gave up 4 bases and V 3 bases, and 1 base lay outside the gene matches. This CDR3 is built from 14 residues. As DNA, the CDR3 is TGTGCCAGTAGTATTGGGACAGGGAATCAGCCCCAGCATTTT. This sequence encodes CASSIGTGNQPQHF.

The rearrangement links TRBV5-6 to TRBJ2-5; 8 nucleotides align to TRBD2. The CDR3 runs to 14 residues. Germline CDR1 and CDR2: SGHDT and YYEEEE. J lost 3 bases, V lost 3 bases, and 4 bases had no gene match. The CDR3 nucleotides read TGTGCCAGCAGCTCCCGGGGGGGAGAAGAGACCCAGTACTTC. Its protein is CASSSRGGEETQYF.

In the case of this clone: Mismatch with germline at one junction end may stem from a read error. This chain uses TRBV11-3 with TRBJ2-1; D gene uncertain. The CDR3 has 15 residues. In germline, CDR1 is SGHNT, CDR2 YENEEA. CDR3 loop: CASSLDPSSYNEQFF. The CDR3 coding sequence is TGTGCCAGCAGCCTAGACCCGAGCTCCTACAATGAGCAGTTCTTC.

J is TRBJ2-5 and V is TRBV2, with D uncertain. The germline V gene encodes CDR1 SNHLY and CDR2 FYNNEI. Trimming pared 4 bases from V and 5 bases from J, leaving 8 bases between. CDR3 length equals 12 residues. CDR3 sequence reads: CASSGRLETQYF. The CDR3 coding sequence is TGTGCCAGCAGTGGACGTTTGGAGACCCAGTACTTC. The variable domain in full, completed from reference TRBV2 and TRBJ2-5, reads EPEVTQTPSHQVTQMGQEVILRCVPISNHLYFYWYRQILGQKVEFLVSFYNNEISEKSEIFDDQFSVERPDGSNFTLKIRSTKLEDSAMYFCASSGRLETQYFGPGTRLLVL.

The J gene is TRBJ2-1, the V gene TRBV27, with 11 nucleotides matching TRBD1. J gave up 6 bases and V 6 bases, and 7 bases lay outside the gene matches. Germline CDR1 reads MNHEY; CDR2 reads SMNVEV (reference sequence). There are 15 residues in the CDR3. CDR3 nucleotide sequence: TGTGCCAGCAGGCGGGGGGGACAGGGGGGCAATGAGCAGTTCTTC. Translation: CASRRGGQGGNEQFF.

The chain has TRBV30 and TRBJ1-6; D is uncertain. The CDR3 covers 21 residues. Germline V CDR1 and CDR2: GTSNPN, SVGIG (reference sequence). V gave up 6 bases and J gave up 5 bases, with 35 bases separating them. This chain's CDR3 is CACPHNPFDGRTLQDNSPLHF. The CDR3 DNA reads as TGTGCCTGCCCTCATAACCCTTTCGACGGACGTACCCTTCAAGATAATTCACCCCTCCACTTT.

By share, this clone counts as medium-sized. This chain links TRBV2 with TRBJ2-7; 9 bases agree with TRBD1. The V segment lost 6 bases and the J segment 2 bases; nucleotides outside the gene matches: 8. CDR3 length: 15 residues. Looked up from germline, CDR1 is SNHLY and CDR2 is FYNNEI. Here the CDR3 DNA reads TGTGCCAGCAGCGGACAGGGGAGAGAAGCCTACGAGCAGTACTTC. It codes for CASSGQGREAYEQYF.